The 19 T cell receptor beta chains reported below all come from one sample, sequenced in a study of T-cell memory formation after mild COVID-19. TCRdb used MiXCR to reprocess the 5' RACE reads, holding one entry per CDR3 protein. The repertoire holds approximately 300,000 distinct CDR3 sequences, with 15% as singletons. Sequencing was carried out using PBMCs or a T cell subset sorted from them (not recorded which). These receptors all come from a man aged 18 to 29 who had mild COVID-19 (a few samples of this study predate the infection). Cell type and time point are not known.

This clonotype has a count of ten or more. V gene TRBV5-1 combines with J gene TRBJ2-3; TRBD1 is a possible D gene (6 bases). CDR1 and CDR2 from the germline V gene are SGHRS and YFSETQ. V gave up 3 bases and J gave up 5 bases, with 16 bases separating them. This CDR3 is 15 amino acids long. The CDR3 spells CASSSPLGAGDTQYF. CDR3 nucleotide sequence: TGCGCCAGCAGCTCCCCCCTGGGGGCAGGAGATACGCAGTATTTT.

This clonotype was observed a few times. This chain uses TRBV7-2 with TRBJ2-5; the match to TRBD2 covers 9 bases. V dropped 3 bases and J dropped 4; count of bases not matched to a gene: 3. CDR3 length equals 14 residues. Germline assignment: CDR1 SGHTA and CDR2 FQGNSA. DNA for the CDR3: TGTGCCAGCAGCTTTGCACTAGCGGGAGAGACCCAGTACTTC. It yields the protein CASSFALAGETQYF.

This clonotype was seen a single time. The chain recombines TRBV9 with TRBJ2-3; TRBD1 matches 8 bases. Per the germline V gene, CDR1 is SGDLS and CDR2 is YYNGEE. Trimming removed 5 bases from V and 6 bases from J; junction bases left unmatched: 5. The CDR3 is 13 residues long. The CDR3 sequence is CASRDRELDTQYF. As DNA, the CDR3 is TGTGCCAGCAGGGACAGGGAATTGGATACGCAGTATTTT.

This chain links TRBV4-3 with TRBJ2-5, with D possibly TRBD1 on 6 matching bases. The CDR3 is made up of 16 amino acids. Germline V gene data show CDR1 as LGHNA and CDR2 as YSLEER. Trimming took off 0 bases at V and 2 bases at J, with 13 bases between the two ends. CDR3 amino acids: CASSQDPPGQQETQYF. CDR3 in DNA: TGCGCCAGCAGCCAAGATCCCCCCGGACAGCAAGAGACCCAGTACTTC.

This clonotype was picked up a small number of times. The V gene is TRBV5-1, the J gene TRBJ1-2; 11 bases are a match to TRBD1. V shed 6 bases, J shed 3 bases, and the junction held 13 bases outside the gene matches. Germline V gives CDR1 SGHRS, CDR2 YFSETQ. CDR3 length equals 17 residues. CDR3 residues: CASIPRPPGQGDYGYTF. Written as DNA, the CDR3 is TGCGCCAGCATCCCCCGGCCCCCGGGACAGGGGGACTATGGCTACACCTTC.

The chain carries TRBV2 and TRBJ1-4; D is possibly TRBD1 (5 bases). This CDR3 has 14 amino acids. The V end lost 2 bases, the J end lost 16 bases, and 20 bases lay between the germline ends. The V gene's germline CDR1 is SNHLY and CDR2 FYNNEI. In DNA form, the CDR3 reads TGTGCCAGCAGTGAATTAGGACTGGGGACTCCTCCGTTTTTT. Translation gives CASSELGLGTPPFF.

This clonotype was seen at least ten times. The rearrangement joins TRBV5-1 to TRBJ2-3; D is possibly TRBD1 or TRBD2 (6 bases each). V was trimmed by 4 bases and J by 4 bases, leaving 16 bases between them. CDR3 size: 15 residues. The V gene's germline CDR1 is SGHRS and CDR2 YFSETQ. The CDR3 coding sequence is TGCGCCAGCAGCCCCGGACCTCGGGGGCCAGATACGCAGTATTTT. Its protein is CASSPGPRGPDTQYF.

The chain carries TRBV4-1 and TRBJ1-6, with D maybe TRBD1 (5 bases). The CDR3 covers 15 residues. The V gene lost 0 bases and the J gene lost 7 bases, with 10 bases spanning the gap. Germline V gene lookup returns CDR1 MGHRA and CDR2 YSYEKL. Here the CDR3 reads CASSQEDGDNSPLHF. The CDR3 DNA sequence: TGCGCCAGCAGCCAAGAGGACGGGGACAATTCACCCCTCCACTTT.

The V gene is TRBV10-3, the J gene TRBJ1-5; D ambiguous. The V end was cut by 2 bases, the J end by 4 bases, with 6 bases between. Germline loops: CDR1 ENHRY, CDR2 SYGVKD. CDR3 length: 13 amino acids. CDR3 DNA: TGTGCCATCAGTGAGGGGGAGAATCAGCCCCAGCATTTT. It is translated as CAISEGENQPQHF.

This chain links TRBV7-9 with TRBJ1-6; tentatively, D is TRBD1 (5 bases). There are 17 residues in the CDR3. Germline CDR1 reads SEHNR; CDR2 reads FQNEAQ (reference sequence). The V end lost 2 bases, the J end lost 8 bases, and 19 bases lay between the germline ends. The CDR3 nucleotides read TGTGCCAGCAGCTTAAACGGGGCAGGTCCGGAATATTCACCCCTCCACTTT. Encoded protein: CASSLNGAGPEYSPLHF.

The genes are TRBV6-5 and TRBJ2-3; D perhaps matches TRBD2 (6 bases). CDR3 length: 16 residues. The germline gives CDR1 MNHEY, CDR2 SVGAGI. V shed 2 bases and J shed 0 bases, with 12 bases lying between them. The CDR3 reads CASSYDIGSSTDTQYF. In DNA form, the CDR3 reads TGTGCCAGCAGTTACGATATCGGGAGTAGCACAGATACGCAGTATTTT.

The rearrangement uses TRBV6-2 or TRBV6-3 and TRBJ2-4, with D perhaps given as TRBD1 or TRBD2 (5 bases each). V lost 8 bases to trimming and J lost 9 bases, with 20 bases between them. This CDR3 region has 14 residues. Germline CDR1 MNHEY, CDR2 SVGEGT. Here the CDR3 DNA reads TGTGCCAGCTCCCTCCGGGGCCTAAGGGGCATTCAGTACTTC. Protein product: CASSLRGLRGIQYF.

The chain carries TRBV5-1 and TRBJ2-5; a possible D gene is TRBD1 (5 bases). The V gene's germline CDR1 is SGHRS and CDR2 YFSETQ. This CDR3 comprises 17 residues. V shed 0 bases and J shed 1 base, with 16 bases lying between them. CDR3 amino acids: CASSLGILTAFQETQYF. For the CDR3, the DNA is TGCGCCAGCAGCTTGGGGATTCTGACAGCCTTCCAAGAGACCCAGTACTTC.

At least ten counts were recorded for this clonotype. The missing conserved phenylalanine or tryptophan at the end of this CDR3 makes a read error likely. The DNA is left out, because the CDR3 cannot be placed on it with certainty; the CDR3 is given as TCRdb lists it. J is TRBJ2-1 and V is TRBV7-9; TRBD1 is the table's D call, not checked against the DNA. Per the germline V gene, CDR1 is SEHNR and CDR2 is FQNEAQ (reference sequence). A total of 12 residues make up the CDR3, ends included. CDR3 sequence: CASSHKLGALTV.

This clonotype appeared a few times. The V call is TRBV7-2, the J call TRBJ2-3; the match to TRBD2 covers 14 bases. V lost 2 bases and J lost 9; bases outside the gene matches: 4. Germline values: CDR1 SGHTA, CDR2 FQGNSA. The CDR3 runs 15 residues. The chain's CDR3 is CASSLRGTSGGTQYF. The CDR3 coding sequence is TGTGCCAGCAGCTTACGGGGGACTAGCGGGGGAACGCAGTATTTT. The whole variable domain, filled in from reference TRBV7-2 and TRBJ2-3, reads GAGVSQSPSNKVTEKGKDVELRCDPISGHTALYWYRQSLGQGLEFLIYFQGNSAPDKSGLPSDRFSAERTGGSVSTLTIQRTQQEDSAVYLCASSLRGTSGGTQYFGPGTRLTVL.

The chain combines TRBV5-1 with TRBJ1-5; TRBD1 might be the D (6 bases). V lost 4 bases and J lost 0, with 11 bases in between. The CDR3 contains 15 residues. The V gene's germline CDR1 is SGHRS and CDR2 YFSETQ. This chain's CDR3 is CASSLGHHSNQPQHF. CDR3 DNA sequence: TGCGCCAGCAGCCTGGGACACCATAGCAATCAGCCCCAGCATTTT.

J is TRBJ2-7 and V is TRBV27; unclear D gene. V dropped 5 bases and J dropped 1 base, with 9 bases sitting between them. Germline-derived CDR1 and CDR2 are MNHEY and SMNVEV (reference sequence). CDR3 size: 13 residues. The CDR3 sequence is CASSPQASYEQYF. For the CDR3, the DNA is TGTGCCAGCAGTCCCCAGGCTTCCTACGAGCAGTACTTC.

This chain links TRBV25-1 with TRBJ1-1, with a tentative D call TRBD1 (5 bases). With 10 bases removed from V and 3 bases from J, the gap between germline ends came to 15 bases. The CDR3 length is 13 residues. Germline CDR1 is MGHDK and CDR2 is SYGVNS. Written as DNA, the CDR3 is TGTGCCACCGGGACCGACACATACACTGAAGCTTTCTTT. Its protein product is CATGTDTYTEAFF.

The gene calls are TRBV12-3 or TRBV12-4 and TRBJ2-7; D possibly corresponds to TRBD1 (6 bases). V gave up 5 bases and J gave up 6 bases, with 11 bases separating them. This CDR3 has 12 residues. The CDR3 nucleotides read TGTGCCAGCAGTACCCACAGGGCCGAGCAGTACTTC. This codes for CASSTHRAEQYF.